A single sample is the source of the 15 T cell receptor beta chains below, sequenced in a study of PD-1 blockade in classical Hodgkin lymphoma. Clones were read by immunoSEQ multiplex PCR, and TCRdb kept only the in-frame ones, dropping some. The table has under 25,000 clones, 72% seen once. Time point noted: cycle 4 day 1 (C4D1), after more than five weeks of nivolumab. After autologous stem cell transplantation all patients relapsed, and prior brentuximab vedotin exposure differed between cohorts. Thawed PBMCs underwent magnetic negative selection to yield purified CD4+ T cells. The material sequenced was CD4+ T cells from blood, taken before the fourth cycle of nivolumab. These receptors originate from a human donor with classical Hodgkin lymphoma.

The chain couples TRBV2 to TRBJ2-5, with D perhaps matching TRBD1 or TRBD2 (6 bases each). This CDR3 spans 19 amino acids. The germline V gene encodes CDR1 SNHLY and CDR2 FYNNEI. Trimming shortened V by 5 bases and J by 2 bases, and 27 bases separated the two germline ends. The CDR3 sequence is CASSFLFLGQGGLQETQYF. The CDR3 nucleotides are TGTGCCAGCAGTTTCTTGTTTCTCGGACAAGGGGGGCTACAAGAGACCCAGTACTTC.

This clone was picked up a small number of times. The genes are TRBV11-1 and TRBJ1-2, with unresolved D. The ends were cut back, 3 bases at V and 2 bases at J, with 7 bases in the middle. The CDR3 runs 13 residues. Germline V lookup: CDR1 SGHAT, CDR2 FQDESV (reference sequence). The CDR3 bases are TGTGCCAGCAGCTTGCAGAGGAACTATGGCTACACCTTC. It is translated as CASSLQRNYGYTF.

This clone was seen a single time. The J gene is TRBJ2-7, the V gene TRBV10-2; the D is unclear. There are 13 residues in the CDR3. Trimming stripped 3 bases from V and 2 bases from J, with 8 bases between. CDR1 WSHSY and CDR2 SAAADI come from the germline V gene. The CDR3 DNA sequence: TGCGCCAGCAGTGACTCTAGACCCTACGAGCAGTACTTC. This sequence encodes CASSDSRPYEQYF.

This clone was observed a handful of times. This chain connects TRBV5-1 to TRBJ2-7; D ambiguous. CDR1 and CDR2 from the germline V gene are SGHRS and YFSETQ. The CDR3 contains 13 residues. The V end was cut by 2 bases, the J end by 2 bases, with 8 bases between. The chain's CDR3 is CASSFGRTYEQYF. In DNA form, the CDR3 reads TGCGCCAGCAGCTTCGGGCGTACCTACGAGCAGTACTTC.

This rearrangement joins TRBV28 to TRBJ2-7; D is possibly TRBD1 (6 bases). This CDR3 region has 15 residues. Germline loops: CDR1 MDHEN, CDR2 SYDVKM. With 7 bases removed from V and 0 bases from J, the gap between germline ends came to 16 bases. In DNA, the CDR3 is TGTGCCAGCACGAACCATAGGGGGATCTCCTACGAGCAGTACTTC. Translated: CASTNHRGISYEQYF. Using reference TRBV28 and TRBJ2-7 for the parts outside the CDR3, the full variable domain is DVKVTQSSRYLVKRTGEKVFLECVQDMDHENMFWYRQDPGLGLRLIYFSYDVKMKEKGDIPEGYSVSREKKERFSLILESASTNQTSMYLCASTNHRGISYEQYFGPGTRLTVT.

V and J are TRBV2 and TRBJ2-5; 7 bases agree with TRBD2. With V trimmed by 6 bases and J by 5 bases, 9 bases remained unmatched. There are 14 residues in the CDR3. Germline V gene lookup returns CDR1 SNHLY and CDR2 FYNNEI. The chain's CDR3 is CASSDTLASETQYF. Here the CDR3 DNA reads TGTGCCAGCAGCGATACACTAGCGTCGGAGACCCAGTACTTC.

V gene TRBV30 combines with J gene TRBJ2-7; no clear D. Trimming took off 7 bases at V and 6 bases at J, with 13 bases between the two ends. Germline V gene sequence: CDR1 GTSNPN, CDR2 SVGIG (reference sequence). This CDR3 is built from 11 residues. CDR3 region: CASSNMAEQYF. As DNA, the CDR3 is TGTGCCTCAAGCAACATGGCCGAGCAGTACTTC.

This chain uses TRBV29-1 with TRBJ1-1, with D possibly matching TRBD1 (5 bases). V lost 4 bases and J lost 1, with 13 bases in between. The CDR3 spans 14 residues. The germline gives CDR1 SQVTM, CDR2 ANQGSEA. The CDR3 reads CSVVVQGQNTEAFF. In nucleotides, the CDR3 is TGCAGCGTTGTGGTCCAAGGACAGAACACTGAAGCTTTCTTT.

This chain joins TRBV29-1 and TRBJ2-7; 7 nucleotides match TRBD2. V shed 4 bases and J 5 bases; nucleotides not matched to a gene: 5. CDR1 is SQVTM and CDR2 is ANQGSEA in the germline V gene. The CDR3 is 12 amino acids. The CDR3 sequence is CSVATSIDEQYF. CDR3 nucleotide sequence: TGCAGCGTTGCGACTAGCATCGACGAGCAGTACTTC.

The chain uses TRBV18 and TRBJ2-6, with TRBD2 matching 12 bases. The CDR3 has 18 residues. From germline, CDR1 is KGHSH and CDR2 LQKENI. Trimming at V came to 1 base and at J to 0 bases, leaving 1 base not matched to a gene. CDR3 DNA sequence: TGTGCCAGCTCACCACGGACTAGCGGGGTCTCTGGGGCCAACGTCCTGACTTTC. This encodes CASSPRTSGVSGANVLTF.

This chain links TRBV6-6 with TRBJ2-5; 15 bases map to TRBD2. The CDR3 spans 15 residues. Germline CDR1 and CDR2: MNHNY and SVGAGI (reference sequence). Trimming cost V 5 bases and J 6 bases; bases outside gene matches: 4. CDR3 in amino acids: CASSPGTSGGQTQYF. The CDR3, as DNA: TGTGCCAGCAGTCCCGGGACTAGCGGGGGGCAGACCCAGTACTTC.

V and J are TRBV6-6 and TRBJ1-5; possibly TRBD1 for D (6 bases). Germline CDR1 MNHNY, CDR2 SVGAGI (reference sequence). V gave up 6 bases and J gave up 1 base, with 13 bases separating them. This CDR3 region has 15 residues. The CDR3 loop is CASRPQGPSNQPQHF. DNA for the CDR3: TGTGCCAGCAGGCCACAGGGACCAAGCAATCAGCCCCAGCATTTT.

The CDR3 DNA follows: TGTGCCAGCAGCTTATTGGGGGGGCGGGAGACCCAGTACTTC. This sequence encodes CASSLLGGRETQYF. This chain links TRBV7-2 with TRBJ2-5; possible D gene TRBD2, 7 bases. Germline CDR1 reads SGHTA; CDR2 reads FQGNSA. Between the trimmed V and J ends, which lost 2 bases and 5 bases, there was a span of 12 bases. CDR3 length: 14 residues.

The V call is TRBV21-1, the J call TRBJ2-2; the table's TRBD2 call for D was not verified on the DNA. TRBV21-1 is a pseudogene segment. The CDR3 totals 17 residues. The CDR3 coding sequence is TGTGCCAGCAGCAGCTATGGGAGGGGCCTGGGCACCGGGGAGCTGTTTTTT. Protein product: CASSSYGRGLGTGELFF.

This clone showed up just a few times. V is TRBV6-1 and J is TRBJ2-7; 7 positions match TRBD1. The germline V gene encodes CDR1 MNHNS and CDR2 SASEGT. V dropped 0 bases and J dropped 4; count of bases not matched to a gene: 3. This CDR3 has 14 residues. The CDR3 DNA is TGTGCCAGCAGTGAAGCCGGGACAGAATACGAGCAGTACTTC. It encodes CASSEAGTEYEQYF.